These 6 T cell receptor beta chains came from one sample sequenced in a study of response to subunit inactivated influenza vaccine. TCRdb re-called the RT-PCR reads through MiXCR, storing one row per CDR3 protein. The table records 300,000 to 350,000 distinct CDR3 sequences, about 20% of them present only once. The sequences come from PBMCs from blood, collected about 19 months after vaccination. The origin of the receptors is a man between 50 and 75 years old who received an inactivated influenza vaccine.

The table lists this clonotype with many counts. The CDR3 DNA follows: TGTGCCATCAGTGACCCGGAGCGGGGGCCCCACAATGAGCAGTTCTTC. This translates into CAISDPERGPHNEQFF. The chain employs TRBV10-3 and TRBJ2-1; 8 bases fit TRBD2. The CDR3 is 16 residues long. The V gene's germline CDR1 is ENHRY and CDR2 SYGVKD. V lost 3 bases to trimming and J lost 5 bases; unmatched junction nucleotides: 9.

This clonotype was seen more than once but under ten times. CDR3 region: CASSLSSTNSNQPQHF. The CDR3 nucleotides read TGTGCCAGCTCCCTAAGCAGCACGAATAGCAATCAGCCCCAGCATTTT. The chain uses TRBV18 and TRBJ1-5; D not certain. Germline CDR1 reads KGHSH; CDR2 reads LQKENI. Trimming shortened V by 6 bases and J by 0 bases, and 15 bases separated the two germline ends. The CDR3 is made up of 16 amino acids.

To note about this clonotype: One end of the junction does not line up with germline, which may come from a read error. The chain carries TRBV4-2 and TRBJ1-5, with 12 positions matching TRBD1. Per germline, CDR1 LGHNA and CDR2 YNFKEQ. CDR3 length: 16 amino acids. The CDR3 DNA reads as TGTGCCAGCAGTAAGTCGGGACAGGGGGCTTTTCAGTCCCAGCATTTT. This gives the protein CASSKSGQGAFQSQHF.

V usage is TRBV3-1 and J usage is TRBJ2-7; 7 bases line up with TRBD1. The CDR3 spans 15 residues. V lost 1 base and J lost 2; bases outside the gene matches: 5. Germline CDR1 LGHDT, CDR2 YNNKEL (reference sequence). This CDR3 reads CASSQADRATYEQYF. For the CDR3, the DNA is TGTGCCAGCAGCCAAGCCGACAGGGCGACCTACGAGCAGTACTTC.

V gene TRBV10-3 combines with J gene TRBJ2-3, with TRBD2 matching 7 bases. Unmatched junction bases numbered 7, after V lost 2 bases and J lost 2 bases. The V gene's germline CDR1 is ENHRY and CDR2 SYGVKD. CDR3 length: 16 residues. As DNA, the CDR3 is TGTGCCATCAGTGAGCCTTCTAGCGGATACACAGATACGCAGTATTTT. This codes for CAISEPSSGYTDTQYF.

The V and J genes are TRBV6-5 and TRBJ1-1; D is unclear. The CDR3 sequence is 16 residues long. The V end lost 5 bases, the J end lost 2 bases, and 18 bases lay between the germline ends. CDR1 and CDR2 from the germline V gene are MNHEY and SVGAGI. The CDR3 nucleotides read TGTGCCAGCAGTCTCGACGACCGCGTAGCTAACACTGAAGCTTTCTTT. It yields the protein CASSLDDRVANTEAFF.